Listed below are T cell receptor beta chains from one sample, sequenced in a study of T cells in narcolepsy. The protocol was immunoSEQ multiplex PCR, while the TCRdb copy is restricted to in-frame clones and leaves out a portion. The profile shows 31,000 or so clones, 75% to 90% of them singletons. Sequences were obtained from CD45RA- memory CD4+ T cells from PBMCs. All receptors come from a human donor with narcolepsy. Both conserved end residues are trimmed from each CDR3. Fields, in order: CDR3 protein, V gene, J gene.

ARGSPPDTQY,TRBV7-6,TRBJ2-3
ASRGGLAFDEQF,TRBV6-1,TRBJ2-1
ASSRSRMGQAMNTEAF,TRBV4-3,TRBJ1-1
ASSLGEGSGQPQH,TRBV7-6,TRBJ1-5
ASSQDNSGGRTGNTIY,TRBV4-1,TRBJ1-3
ASSLIKETQY,TRBV5-4,TRBJ2-5
ASAPRQGPHQPQH,TRBV5-5,TRBJ1-5
SARGSTEAF,TRBV20-1,TRBJ1-1
ASSSGQGTNTGELF,TRBV5-1,TRBJ2-2
ASSLDGGRETQY,TRBV4-1,TRBJ2-5
ASSVRPHGYT,TRBV28,TRBJ1-2
SGPGLHGYT,TRBV20-1,TRBJ1-2
ASSLELNTEAF,TRBV7-2,TRBJ1-1
ASSVEVAGGPGEQF,TRBV9,TRBJ2-1
ASSTGLYSYEQY,TRBV6-1,TRBJ2-7
ASSEGYEQY,TRBV23-1,TRBJ2-7
ASTPLTQGYGYGYT,TRBV27,TRBJ1-2
ASSLLG,TRBV21-1,TRBJ1-3
AWNRERSGANVLT,TRBV30,TRBJ2-6
ASSFGTANQPQH,TRBV27,TRBJ1-5
ASSFPGQLTDTQY,TRBV5-1,TRBJ2-3
ASSLGRQGPGNTIY,TRBV7-9,TRBJ1-3
ASSHLAGDVADTGELF,TRBV4-1,TRBJ2-2
ASSLVGTGAYEQY,TRBV5-1,TRBJ2-7
ASSRDTEAF,TRBV6-5,TRBJ1-1
ASSLDRALGELF,TRBV5-1,TRBJ1-4
ASSLDWGSSGNTIY,TRBV7-2,TRBJ1-3
ASSLGQGNYGYT,TRBV7-6,TRBJ1-2
ASSSDGNTEAF,TRBV5-1,TRBJ1-1
ASSLQVSGNTEAF,TRBV5-1,TRBJ1-1
ASSSSRDRGSGDTGELF,TRBV5-1,TRBJ2-2
ASGAGGFYEQY,TRBV2,TRBJ2-7
ASTPGGGSNQPQH,TRBV19,TRBJ1-5
ASSPLGRLADYEQY,TRBV27,TRBJ2-7
ASSPRGGYT,TRBV6-1,TRBJ1-2
ASSLAGAANIQY,TRBV5-1,TRBJ2-4
ASSLTGGASGELF,TRBV28,TRBJ2-2
AWSVRGGGAGTQY,TRBV30,TRBJ2-3
ASSPGTSGYTQY,TRBV28,TRBJ2-3
ASSPTTDTQY,TRBV28,TRBJ2-3
ASSTQGGMGAEQY,TRBV6-6,TRBJ2-7
ASSEAYTGELF,TRBV6-1,TRBJ2-2
ASSDKNTGELF,TRBV9,TRBJ2-2
ASSHADRFTGELF,TRBV18,TRBJ2-2
ASSIGLNSNQPQH,TRBV19,TRBJ1-5
ASSTDSPDTQY,TRBV9,TRBJ2-3
ASSDGRTANEKLF,TRBV5-4,TRBJ1-4
ASSLLQTDTQY,TRBV7-9,TRBJ2-3
ASSVGSGTGNEQF,TRBV5-1,TRBJ2-1
ASSSERVNEKLF,TRBV5-1,TRBJ1-4
ASSQGAGGDRYEQY,TRBV4-3,TRBJ2-7
SVTGGGRSENTIY,TRBV29-1,TRBJ1-3
ASSQVGGRLEQY,TRBV4-1,TRBJ2-7
ASSETGNGIGEQF,TRBV10-2,TRBJ2-1
SVTAGTGGVYEQY,TRBV29-1,TRBJ2-7
ASSSRTQETQY,TRBV6-1,TRBJ2-5
ASSLRTGGDYGYT,TRBV6-1,TRBJ1-2
ASGRDGGETQY,TRBV10-1,TRBJ2-5
ASAEGNYEQY,TRBV28,TRBJ2-7